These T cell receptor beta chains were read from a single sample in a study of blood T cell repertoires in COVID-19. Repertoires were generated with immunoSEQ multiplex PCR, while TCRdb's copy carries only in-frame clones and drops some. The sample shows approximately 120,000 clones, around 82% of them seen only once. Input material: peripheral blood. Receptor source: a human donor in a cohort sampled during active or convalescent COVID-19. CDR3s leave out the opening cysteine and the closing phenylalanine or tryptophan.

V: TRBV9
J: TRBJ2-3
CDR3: ASSEQGTPSTDTQY

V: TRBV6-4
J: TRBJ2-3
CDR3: ASSARQGTSTDTQY

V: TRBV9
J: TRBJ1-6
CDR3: ASSVYDSLNSPLH

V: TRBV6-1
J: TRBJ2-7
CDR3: ATRAGGYGEQY

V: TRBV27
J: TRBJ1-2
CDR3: ASRTGLQSYGYT

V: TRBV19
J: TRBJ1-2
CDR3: ASSFDRGANYGYT

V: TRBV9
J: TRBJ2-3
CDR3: ASGLAGGTDTQY

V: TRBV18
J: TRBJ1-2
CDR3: ASSPGPGGFYGYT

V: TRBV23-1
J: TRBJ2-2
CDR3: ASSQKQANTGELF

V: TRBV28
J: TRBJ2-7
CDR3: ASSILYEQY

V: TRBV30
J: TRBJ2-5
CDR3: AWSTGTSGRHLQETQY

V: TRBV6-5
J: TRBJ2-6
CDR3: ASSYQTSGANVLT

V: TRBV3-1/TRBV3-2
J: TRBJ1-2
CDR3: ASSPTQYYGYT

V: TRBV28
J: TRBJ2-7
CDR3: ASNYRGGAGTYEQY

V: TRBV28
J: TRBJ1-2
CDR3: ATATTGSNYGYT

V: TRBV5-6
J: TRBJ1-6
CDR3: ASSPDRGLNSPLH

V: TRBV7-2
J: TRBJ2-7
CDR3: ASSLAGRDRPYEQY

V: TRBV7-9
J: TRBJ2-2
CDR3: ASRTGTSVNTGELF

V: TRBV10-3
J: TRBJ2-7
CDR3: AISPGTPYEQY

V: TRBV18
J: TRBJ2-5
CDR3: ASSPQTSGVFETQY

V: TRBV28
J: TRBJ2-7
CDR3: ASRQNSYEQY

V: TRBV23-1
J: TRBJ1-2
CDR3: ASSHYRGTWGYGYT

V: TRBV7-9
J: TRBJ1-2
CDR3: ASSLQGPYGYT

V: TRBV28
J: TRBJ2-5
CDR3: ASSSGGVRETQY

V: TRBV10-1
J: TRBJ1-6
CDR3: ASSQPDSPLH

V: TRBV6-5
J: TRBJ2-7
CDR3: ASSQGQGGSYEQY

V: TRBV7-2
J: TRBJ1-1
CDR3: ASLRSVNTEAF

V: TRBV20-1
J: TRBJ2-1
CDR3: SASQGYNNEQF

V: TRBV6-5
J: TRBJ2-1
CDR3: ATRGVSYNEQF

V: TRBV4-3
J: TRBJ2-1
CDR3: ASSQAIASDALDKF

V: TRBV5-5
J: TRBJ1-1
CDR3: ASSLGSGTEAF

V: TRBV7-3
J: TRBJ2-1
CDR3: ASSTLASSYNEQF

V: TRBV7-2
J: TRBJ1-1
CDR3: ASSRGGTENTEAF

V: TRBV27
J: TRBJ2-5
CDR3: ASSFFHGETQY

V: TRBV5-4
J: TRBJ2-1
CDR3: ASSPRTSGGANEQF

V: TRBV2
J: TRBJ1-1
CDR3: ASTKGQTLEAF

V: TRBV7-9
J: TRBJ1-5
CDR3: ASSLSGNSNQPQH

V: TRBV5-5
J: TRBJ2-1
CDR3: ASSLRGGRGPSYNEQF

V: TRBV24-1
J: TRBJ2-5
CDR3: ATSDSSGTGLETQY

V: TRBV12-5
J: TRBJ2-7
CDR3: ASGLGDRVGEQY

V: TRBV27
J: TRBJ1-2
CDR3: ASSLSSGIAQRGYT

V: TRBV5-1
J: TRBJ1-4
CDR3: ASSPAGGQRLF

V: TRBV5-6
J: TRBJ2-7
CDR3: ASSLIQGAGEQY

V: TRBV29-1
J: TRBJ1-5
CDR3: SAREGGGGQPQH

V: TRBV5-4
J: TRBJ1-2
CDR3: ASSLTGNTNYGYT

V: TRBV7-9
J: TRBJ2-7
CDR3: ASSLGSGTGSGYEQY

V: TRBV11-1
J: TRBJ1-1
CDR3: ASSPHRDNTEAF

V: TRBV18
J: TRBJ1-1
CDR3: ASSPLRVGAF

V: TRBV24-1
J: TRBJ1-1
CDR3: ATSDLSGRGNTEAF

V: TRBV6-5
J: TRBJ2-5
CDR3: ASRGTSGRKTQY

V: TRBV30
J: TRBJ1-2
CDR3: AWGAGGWGGYT

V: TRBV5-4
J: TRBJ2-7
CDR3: ASSLGWGPSYEQY

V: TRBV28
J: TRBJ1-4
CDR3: ASLPYLSGIENEKLF

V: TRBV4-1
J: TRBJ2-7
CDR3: ASSEDYYEQY

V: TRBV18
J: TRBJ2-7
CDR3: ASSRDRGLNEQY

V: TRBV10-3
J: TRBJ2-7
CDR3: ATSGLAGNVYEQY

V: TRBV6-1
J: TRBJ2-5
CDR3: ASSALPWGALRETQY